One sample yielded the 20 T cell receptor beta chains listed below, sequenced in a study of CD8+ T cells in alopecia areata. Indicated treatment: oral pan-JAK inhibitor, 5-10 mg twice daily. In each case, RNA was isolated and then reverse transcribed into cDNA as the sequencing template. Sequenced by immunoSEQ multiplex PCR; TCRdb stores in-frame clones only, minus some. The sample yields about 200,000 clones, 60% to 70% seen once. Sequenced here: CD4+ T cells sorted from blood, sampled at week 4, from a patient treated with tofacitinib. The receptors originated from a human donor with alopecia areata.

The gene calls are TRBV27 and TRBJ2-1; TRBD1 might be the D (7 bases). The CDR3 runs 19 residues. Trimming shortened V by 3 bases and J by 1 base, and 22 bases separated the two germline ends. The germline gives CDR1 MNHEY, CDR2 SMNVEV (reference sequence). Written as DNA, the CDR3 is TGTGCCAGCAGTTTCGGAGGGACAGTCACTTACTCTTCCTACAATGAGCAGTTCTTC. Translated, it gives CASSFGGTVTYSSYNEQFF.

This sequence joins TRBV30 and TRBJ1-1; D is uncertain. With 5 bases removed from V and 4 bases from J, the gap between germline ends came to 11 bases. This CDR3 is built from 12 residues. Looked up from germline, CDR1 is GTSNPN and CDR2 is SVGIG (reference sequence). CDR3 residues: CAWAPRVTEAFF. CDR3 coding DNA: TGTGCCTGGGCCCCGAGAGTCACTGAAGCTTTCTTT. Using reference TRBV30 and TRBJ1-1 for the parts outside the CDR3, the full variable domain is SQTIHQWPATLVQPVGSPLSLECTVEGTSNPNLYWYRQAAGRGLQLLFYSVGIGQISSEVPQNLSASRPQDRQFILSSKKLLLSDSGFYLCAWAPRVTEAFFGQGTRLTVV.

Of note for this clone: Other DNA sequences in the same sample also yield this CDR3. The chain links TRBV29-1 to TRBJ1-1; D gene uncertain. CDR3 length equals 13 residues. Germline V gene data show CDR1 as SQVTM and CDR2 as ANQGSEA. V was trimmed by 1 base and J by 0 bases, leaving 6 bases between them. CDR3 loop: CSVEGRMNTEAFF. CDR3 nucleotide sequence: TGCAGCGTTGAAGGACGGATGAACACTGAAGCTTTCTTT.

The chain recombines TRBV11-2 with TRBJ1-1; 7 bases fit TRBD1. The ends lost 4 bases at V and 1 base at J; junction bases unmatched: 12. This CDR3 contains 17 residues. Germline CDR1 is SGHAT and CDR2 is FQNNGV. As DNA, the CDR3 is TGTGCCAGCAGCTCCGGGAGGGACAGACGACAGAACACTGAAGCTTTCTTT. It is translated as CASSSGRDRRQNTEAFF.

The V call is TRBV7-2, the J call TRBJ1-5; D gene unclear. V was shortened by 0 bases and J by 5 bases, with 5 bases between the two germline ends. CDR1 is SGHTA, CDR2 FQGNSA, per germline. The CDR3 totals 13 residues. The CDR3 sequence is CASSLAKDQPQHF. The DNA of the CDR3 is TGTGCCAGCAGCTTAGCGAAGGATCAGCCCCAGCATTTT.

CDR3 sequence (DNA): TGTGCCAGCAGCGTTGGCGACAGGACGAACACTGAAGCTTTCTTT. It encodes CASSVGDRTNTEAFF. The V and J genes are TRBV7-9 and TRBJ1-1; possible D gene TRBD1, 6 bases. Per the germline V gene, CDR1 is SEHNR and CDR2 is FQNEAQ (reference sequence). The CDR3 totals 15 residues. Trimming cost V 5 bases and J 1 base, with 14 bases left between them.

J is TRBJ2-7 and V is TRBV2, with D perhaps given as TRBD1 or TRBD2 (5 bases each). V shed 6 bases and J shed 2 bases, with 14 bases lying between them. This CDR3 spans 14 amino acids. Germline lookup yields CDR1 SNHLY and CDR2 FYNNEI. The DNA for the CDR3 is TGTGCCAGCAGCCAAGAGAGGGGAGCCTACGAGCAGTACTTC. This codes for CASSQERGAYEQYF.

This clone was seen more than once but under ten times. V and J are TRBV4-2 and TRBJ1-3; D might be TRBD1 (6 bases). V gave up 3 bases and J gave up 4 bases, with 16 bases separating them. Germline V gene data show CDR1 as LGHNA and CDR2 as YNFKEQ. CDR3 length: 16 amino acids. CDR3 nucleotide sequence: TGTGCCAGCAGCCAGACCACCCCAGGGGCGGGAAACACCATATATTTT. Its protein product is CASSQTTPGAGNTIYF.

The J gene is TRBJ1-2, the V gene TRBV2; D gene uncertain. CDR1 is SNHLY, CDR2 FYNNEI, per germline. Deletions cut 7 bases from V and 2 bases from J, with 2 bases between. This CDR3 has 10 amino acids. This CDR3 reads CASKNYGYTF. CDR3 DNA sequence: TGTGCCAGCAAAAACTATGGCTACACCTTC.

This clone was seen only once. This sequence joins TRBV2 and TRBJ1-1; no firm D call. With 10 bases removed from V and 4 bases from J, the gap between germline ends came to 22 bases. This CDR3 has 15 residues. Germline CDR1 reads SNHLY; CDR2 reads FYNNEI. CDR3 loop: CATDLVGGMGTEAFF. DNA for the CDR3: TGTGCCACCGACCTTGTGGGAGGGATGGGCACTGAAGCTTTCTTT.

The chain carries TRBV4-1 and TRBJ2-7; 11 nucleotides align to TRBD2. The J segment lost 3 bases and the V segment lost 4 bases, leaving 2 bases of the junction unmatched. Germline-derived CDR1 and CDR2 are MGHRA and YSYEKL. The CDR3 spans 14 residues. The DNA for the CDR3 is TGCGCCAGCAGCCCCGGGACTAGCGGCTACGAGCAGTACTTC. It codes for CASSPGTSGYEQYF.

This clone was detected a few times. At one boundary the junction diverges from the germline segment, which might be a read error. V gene TRBV7-2 combines with J gene TRBJ2-7; D is ambiguous. CDR3 length: 12 amino acids. From germline, CDR1 is SGHTA and CDR2 FQGNSA. The DNA of the CDR3 is TGTGCCAGCAGCTTAGGGTTCCAGGACCTCAAGTTC. Its translation is CASSLGFQDLKF.

The gene calls are TRBV7-2 and TRBJ2-5; D might be TRBD1 (5 bases). The CDR3 covers 13 residues. Trimming removed 5 bases from V and 1 base from J, with 8 bases in between. CDR1 is SGHTA, CDR2 FQGNSA, per germline. The DNA for the CDR3 is TGTGCCAGCAGCCGAAGGGGCCAAGAGACCCAGTACTTC. This sequence encodes CASSRRGQETQYF.

This clone was detected a few times. The junction shows a germline mismatch at one end, possibly a read error. The chain links TRBV7-7 to TRBJ2-1; D not certain. From germline, CDR1 is SSHAT and CDR2 FNYEAQ (reference sequence). This CDR3 is built from 15 residues. CDR3 protein: CASSLEAAAYNEQFF. The CDR3 DNA reads as TGTGCTAGCAGCTTAGAGGCGGCCGCCTACAATGAGCAGTTCTTC.

The gene calls are TRBV2 and TRBJ2-3; TRBD1 matches 9 bases. V lost 4 bases and J lost 4; bases outside the gene matches: 3. The CDR3 spans 14 residues. The germline V gene encodes CDR1 SNHLY and CDR2 FYNNEI. The DNA of the CDR3 is TGTGCCAGCAGTGGGACAGGGGTCCCAGATACGCAGTATTTT. It specifies CASSGTGVPDTQYF.

The chain joins TRBV7-9 to TRBJ2-1; no clear D gene. CDR3 length: 12 residues. Germline V gene sequence: CDR1 SEHNR, CDR2 FQNEAQ (reference sequence). Trimming pared 1 base from V and 9 bases from J, leaving 7 bases between. The CDR3, as DNA: TGTGCCAGCAGCTTAGACGGTGCTGAGCAGTTCTTC. This gives the protein CASSLDGAEQFF.

The chain uses TRBV27 and TRBJ1-6; D not resolved. CDR3 length: 14 residues. Germline CDR1 is MNHEY and CDR2 is SMNVEV (reference sequence). V was trimmed by 3 bases and J by 7 bases, leaving 10 bases between them. CDR3 nucleotides: TGTGCCAGCAGTTTCAGGCAGGCCAATTCACCCCTCCACTTT. Amino acids: CASSFRQANSPLHF.

A single count supports this clone. The CDR3 sequence is CAWSVGGRLYGYTF. DNA of the CDR3: TGTGCCTGGAGTGTAGGGGGGCGCCTGTATGGCTACACCTTC. V and J are TRBV30 and TRBJ1-2, with D possibly TRBD1 on 6 matching bases. Trimming pared 0 bases from V and 5 bases from J, leaving 13 bases between. The CDR3 has 14 residues. Germline V gene sequence: CDR1 GTSNPN, CDR2 SVGIG (reference sequence).

The chain carries TRBV5-1 and TRBJ2-6; D gene ambiguous. Germline CDR1 SGHRS, CDR2 YFSETQ. The CDR3 spans 15 residues. Deletions cut 6 bases from V and 0 bases from J, with 10 bases between. CDR3 amino acids: CASNPGFSGANVLTF. The CDR3 DNA reads TGCGCCAGCAATCCGGGCTTCTCTGGGGCCAACGTCCTGACTTTC.

This clone appeared once. The chain employs TRBV5-1 and TRBJ2-3; possible D gene TRBD1, 5 bases. Deletions cut 0 bases from V and 4 bases from J, with 12 bases between. The germline gives CDR1 SGHRS, CDR2 YFSETQ. This CDR3 is 15 amino acids long. The CDR3 protein is CASSLDGKGADTQYF. CDR3 bases: TGCGCCAGCAGCTTGGACGGTAAAGGGGCAGATACGCAGTATTTT. The variable domain in full, with the rest retrieved from reference TRBV5-1 and TRBJ2-3, is KAGVTQTPRYLIKTRGQQVTLSCSPISGHRSVSWYQQTPGQGLQFLFEYFSETQRNKGNFPGRFSGRQFSNSRSEMNVSTLELGDSALYLCASSLDGKGADTQYFGPGTRLTVL.